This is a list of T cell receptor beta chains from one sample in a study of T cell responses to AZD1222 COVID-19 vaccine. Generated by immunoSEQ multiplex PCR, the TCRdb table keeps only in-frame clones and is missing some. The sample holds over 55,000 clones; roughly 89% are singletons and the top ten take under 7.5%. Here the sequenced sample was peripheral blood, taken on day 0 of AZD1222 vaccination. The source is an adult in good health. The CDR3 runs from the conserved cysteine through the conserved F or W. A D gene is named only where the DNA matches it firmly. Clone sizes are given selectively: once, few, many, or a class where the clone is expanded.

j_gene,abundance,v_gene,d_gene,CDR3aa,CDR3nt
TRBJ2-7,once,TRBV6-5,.,CASTEGNRRLYEQYF,TGTGCCAGCACCGAAGGGAACAGGCGACTCTACGAGCAGTACTTC
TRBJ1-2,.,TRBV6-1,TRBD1,CASSEITGGQGLLNGYTF,TGTGCCAGCAGTGAAATCACGGGTGGACAGGGGCTATTGAATGGCTACACCTTC
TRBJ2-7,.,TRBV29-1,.,CSVEEVGGQYEQYF,TGCAGCGTTGAAGAGGTTGGGGGGCAGTACGAGCAGTACTTC
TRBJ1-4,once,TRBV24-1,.,CATSDSGRPNEKLFF,TGTGCCACCAGTGATAGTGGGCGGCCTAATGAAAAACTGTTTTTT
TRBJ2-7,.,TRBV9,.,CASSAGQRAYEQYF,TGTGCCAGCAGCGCAGGACAACGCGCCTACGAGCAGTACTTC
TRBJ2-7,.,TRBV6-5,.,CASFGDFFPLYEQYF,TGTGCCAGTTTTGGGGATTTTTTTCCCCTTTACGAGCAGTACTTC
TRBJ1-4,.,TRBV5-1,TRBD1,CASSLDRASEGEKLFF,TGCGCCAGCAGCTTAGACAGGGCTTCAGAGGGCGAAAAACTGTTTTTT
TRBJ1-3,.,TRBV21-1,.,CASRPRACGNTIYF,TGTGCCAGCAGACCCAGGGCATGCGGAAACACCATATATTTT
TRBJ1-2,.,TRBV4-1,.,CASGPQGDYGYTF,TGCGCCAGCGGCCCCCAGGGAGACTATGGCTACACCTTC
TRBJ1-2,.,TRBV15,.,CATSSSGYGYTF,TGTGCCACCAGCAGTTCCGGCTATGGCTACACCTTC
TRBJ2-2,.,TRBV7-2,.,CASREYTQGNAGELFF,TGTGCCAGCAGAGAGTACACCCAGGGGAACGCCGGGGAGCTGTTTTTT
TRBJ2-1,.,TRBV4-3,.,CASSQEWVAYNNEQFF,TGCGCCAGCAGCCAAGAATGGGTGGCATATAACAATGAGCAGTTCTTC
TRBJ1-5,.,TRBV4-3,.,CASSQDRAQPQHF,TGCGCCAGCAGCCAAGACAGGGCTCAGCCCCAGCATTTT
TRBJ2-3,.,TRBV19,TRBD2,CASSGLAGGLGEGQYF,TGTGCCAGTTCTGGGCTAGCGGGGGGTCTCGGGGAGGGGCAGTATTTT
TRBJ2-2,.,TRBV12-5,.,CASGGTGELFF,TGTGCTAGTGGAGGGACCGGGGAGCTGTTTTTT
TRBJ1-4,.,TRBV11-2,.,CASSLGAGTGNEKLFF,TGTGCCAGCAGCTTAGGTGCCGGCACAGGGAATGAAAAACTGTTTTTT
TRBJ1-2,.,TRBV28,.,CASSVGGEVYGYTF,TGTGCCAGCAGTGTGGGGGGCGAGGTCTATGGCTACACCTTC
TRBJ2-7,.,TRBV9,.,CASSVGDGPYEQYF,TGTGCCAGCAGCGTAGGAGATGGCCCCTACGAGCAGTACTTC
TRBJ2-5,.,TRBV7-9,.,CASSLDLRVETQYF,TGTGCCAGCAGCTTAGATCTGAGAGTCGAGACCCAGTACTTC
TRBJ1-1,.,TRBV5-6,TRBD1,CASSAPPGQPEAFF,TGTGCCAGCAGCGCTCCCCCGGGACAGCCTGAAGCTTTCTTT
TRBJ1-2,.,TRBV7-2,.,CASSLAAGVNYGYTF,TGTGCCAGCAGCTTAGCGGCAGGGGTTAACTATGGCTACACCTTC
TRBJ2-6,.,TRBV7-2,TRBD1,CASSLVSGGAGANVLTF,TGTGCCAGCAGCTTAGTTTCAGGGGGCGCTGGGGCCAACGTCCTGACTTTC
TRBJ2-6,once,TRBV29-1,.,CSVRGSGANVLTF,TGCAGCGTGAGGGGTTCTGGGGCCAACGTCCTGACTTTC
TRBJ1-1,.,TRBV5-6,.,CASSSQGLRGTEAFF,TGTGCCAGCAGCTCCCAGGGGTTGAGGGGCACTGAAGCTTTCTTT
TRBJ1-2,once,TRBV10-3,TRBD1,CAISESFGQGSGYTF,TGTGCCATCAGTGAGTCGTTCGGACAGGGGAGTGGCTACACCTTC
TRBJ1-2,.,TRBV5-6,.,CASSLGGFYGYTF,TGTGCCAGCAGCTTAGGTGGATTCTATGGCTACACCTTC
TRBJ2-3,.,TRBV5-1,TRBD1,CASSLVQGSTDTQYF,TGCGCCAGCAGCTTGGTACAGGGGAGCACAGATACGCAGTATTTT
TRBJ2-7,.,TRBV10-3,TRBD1,CAISTGTGGYEQYF,TGTGCCATCAGTACCGGGACAGGAGGCTACGAGCAGTACTTC
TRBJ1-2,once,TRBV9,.,CASSADTFYGYTF,TGTGCCAGCAGTGCGGACACTTTCTATGGCTACACCTTC
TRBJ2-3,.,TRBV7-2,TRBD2,CASSLSRGGGRVDTQYF,TGTGCCAGCAGCTTATCGCGGGGGGGCGGTCGGGTAGATACGCAGTATTTT
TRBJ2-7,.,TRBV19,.,CASSPQWTSYEQYF,TGTGCCAGTAGCCCACAGTGGACCTCCTACGAGCAGTACTTC
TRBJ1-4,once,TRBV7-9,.,CASKRGDEKLFF,TGTGCCAGCAAGAGGGGGGATGAAAAACTGTTTTTT
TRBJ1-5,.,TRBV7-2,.,CASSPAGGFGNQPQHF,TGTGCCAGCAGCCCCGCGGGGGGGTTTGGCAATCAGCCCCAGCATTTT
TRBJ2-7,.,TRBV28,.,CASSSTGYEQYF,TGTGCCAGCAGTTCGACAGGATACGAGCAGTACTTC
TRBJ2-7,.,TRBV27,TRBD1,CASSLQGAWDEQYF,TGTGCCAGCAGTTTACAGGGGGCGTGGGACGAGCAGTACTTC
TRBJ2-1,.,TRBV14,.,CASSLGPEWTGEQFF,TGTGCCAGCAGCCTCGGGCCAGAATGGACTGGTGAGCAGTTCTTC
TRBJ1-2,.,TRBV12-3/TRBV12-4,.,CASSRQPNYGYTF,TGTGCCAGCAGTCGACAGCCCAACTATGGCTACACCTTC
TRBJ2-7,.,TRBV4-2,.,CASSQRSQPGVYEQYF,TGTGCCAGCAGCCAGCGCTCCCAACCCGGGGTCTACGAGCAGTACTTC
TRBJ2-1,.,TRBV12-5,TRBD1,CASARQGMAYNEQFF,TGTGCTAGTGCCAGACAGGGAATGGCCTACAATGAGCAGTTCTTC
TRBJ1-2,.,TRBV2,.,CASSENQDHLYGYTF,TGTGCCAGCAGTGAAAATCAGGACCACCTCTATGGCTACACCTTC
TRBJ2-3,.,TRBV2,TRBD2,CAGGRTSLPSDTQYF,TGTGCCGGGGGAAGGACTAGCCTACCGTCGGATACGCAGTATTTT
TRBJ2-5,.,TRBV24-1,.,CATSDFIAQETQYF,TGTGCCACCAGTGATTTCATAGCCCAAGAGACCCAGTACTTC
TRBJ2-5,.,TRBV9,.,CASSVGARRGEETQYF,TGTGCCAGCAGCGTAGGGGCTAGGAGGGGGGAAGAGACCCAGTACTTC
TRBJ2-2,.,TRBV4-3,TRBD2,CASSPGGDTGELFF,TGCGCCAGCAGCCCCGGGGGGGACACCGGGGAGCTGTTTTTT
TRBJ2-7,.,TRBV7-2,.,CASSLGPGVYEQYF,TGTGCCAGCAGCTTAGGGCCAGGGGTCTACGAGCAGTACTTC
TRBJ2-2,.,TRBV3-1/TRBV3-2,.,CASSQVLADTGELFF,TGTGCCAGCAGCCAAGTTTTGGCGGACACCGGGGAGCTGTTTTTT
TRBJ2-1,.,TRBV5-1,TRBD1,CASSTRTGVSYNEQFF,TGCGCCAGCAGCACCCGGACAGGGGTATCCTACAATGAGCAGTTCTTC
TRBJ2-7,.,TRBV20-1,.,CSARIFYEQYF,TGCAGTGCTAGAATCTTCTACGAGCAGTACTTC
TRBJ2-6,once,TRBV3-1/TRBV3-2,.,CASSTGSGANVLTF,TGTGCCAGCAGCACGGGGTCTGGGGCCAACGTCCTGACTTTC
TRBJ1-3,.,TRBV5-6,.,CASSFGHTIYF,TGTGCCAGCAGCTTTGGTCACACCATATATTTT
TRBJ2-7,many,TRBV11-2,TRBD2,CASSLASGGYEQYF,TGTGCCAGCAGCTTAGCTAGCGGGGGTTACGAGCAGTACTTC